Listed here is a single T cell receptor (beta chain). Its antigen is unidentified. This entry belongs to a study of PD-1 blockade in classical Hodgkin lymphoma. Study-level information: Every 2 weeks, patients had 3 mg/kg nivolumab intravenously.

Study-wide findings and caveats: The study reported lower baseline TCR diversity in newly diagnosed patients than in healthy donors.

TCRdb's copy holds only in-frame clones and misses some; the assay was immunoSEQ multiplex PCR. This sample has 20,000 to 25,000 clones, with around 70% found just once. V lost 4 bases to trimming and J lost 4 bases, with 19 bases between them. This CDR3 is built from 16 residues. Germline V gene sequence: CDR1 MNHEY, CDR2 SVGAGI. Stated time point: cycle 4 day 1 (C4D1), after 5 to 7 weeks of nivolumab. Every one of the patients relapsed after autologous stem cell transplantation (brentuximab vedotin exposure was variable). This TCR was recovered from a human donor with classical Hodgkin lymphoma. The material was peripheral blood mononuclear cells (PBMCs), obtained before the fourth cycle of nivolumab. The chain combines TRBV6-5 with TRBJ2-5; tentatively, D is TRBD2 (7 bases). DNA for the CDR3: TGTGCCAGCAGTTCATTCTCGGGGGGAGGGGGAGAGACCCAGTACTTC. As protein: CASSSFSGGGGETQYF.